These T cell receptor beta chains were read from a single sample in a study of blood T cell repertoires in COVID-19. Some clones are missing from TCRdb's copy, which holds only in-frame ones; the method was immunoSEQ multiplex PCR. Of 300,000 to 400,000 clones in the sample, roughly 90% were seen once. Sequencing input: peripheral blood. These receptors were collected from a woman aged 45 to 65 with active or convalescent COVID-19. Both conserved end residues are part of each CDR3. A D gene is named only where the DNA matches it firmly. Some rows have no size entry. The others give once, few or many, or a class for an expanded clone.

D	V	J	size	CDR3	DNA
TRBD1	TRBV28	TRBJ2-2	few	CASSLEGQGRPGELFF	TGTGCCAGCAGTTTAGAGGGACAGGGTCGTCCCGGGGAGCTGTTTTTT
TRBD1	TRBV19	TRBJ1-1	NA	CASSLRLTGGVTEAFF	TGTGCCAGTAGTCTTCGCTTGACAGGGGGGGTAACTGAAGCTTTCTTT
NA	TRBV7-9	TRBJ2-7	NA	CASSLGSSRGLVPYEQYF	TGTGCCAGCAGCTTAGGTAGCTCCAGGGGTTTGGTCCCCTACGAGCAGTACTTC
NA	TRBV28	TRBJ1-1	once	CASSYSDRNTEAFF	TGTGCCAGCAGTTACTCGGACAGGAACACTGAAGCTTTCTTT
NA	TRBV6-5	TRBJ1-6	NA	CASSSATGRYNSPLHF	TGTGCCAGCAGTTCGGCCACAGGTCGCTATAATTCACCCCTCCACTTT
NA	TRBV3-1/TRBV3-2	TRBJ2-2	NA	CASSRASVETGELFF	TGTGCCAGCAGCCGAGCTAGCGTTGAGACCGGGGAGCTGTTTTTT
NA	TRBV11-3	TRBJ2-2	NA	CASTRGTGELFF	TGTGCCAGCACCCGGGGGACCGGGGAGCTGTTTTTT
TRBD1	TRBV5-1	TRBJ1-1	NA	CASSSVPGQGTNTEAFF	TGCGCCAGCAGCTCCGTCCCGGGACAGGGAACGAACACTGAAGCTTTCTTT
NA	TRBV19	TRBJ2-6	NA	CASAGIHRPSPSSGANVLTF	TGTGCCTCCGCGGGGATACACCGTCCCTCCCCCAGCTCTGGGGCCAACGTCCTGACTTTC
NA	TRBV4-1	TRBJ1-5	NA	CASSQGPQSRRHQPQHF	TGCGCCAGCAGCCAAGGTCCACAGTCAAGGAGGCATCAGCCCCAGCATTTT
TRBD1	TRBV2	TRBJ1-1	NA	CASSEATTGGDGTEAFF	TGTGCCAGCAGTGAAGCGACGACAGGGGGCGATGGCACTGAAGCTTTCTTT
NA	TRBV4-1	TRBJ2-7	NA	CASSHVSGPDKPPHEQYF	TGCGCCAGCAGCCACGTAAGCGGGCCCGACAAGCCTCCCCACGAGCAGTACTTC
TRBD1	TRBV12-3/TRBV12-4	TRBJ2-3	NA	CASSATGVDTQYF	TGTGCCAGCAGCGCGACAGGGGTTGATACGCAGTATTTT
TRBD1	TRBV30	TRBJ1-2	NA	CAWSHGQGSYYGYTF	TGTGCCTGGAGCCACGGACAGGGATCGTACTATGGCTACACCTTC
TRBD2	TRBV4-2	TRBJ2-2	NA	CASSQDGRLAGGYTGELFF	TGTGCCAGCAGCCAAGATGGTCGGCTCGCGGGGGGCTACACCGGGGAGCTGTTTTTT
NA	TRBV9	TRBJ2-1	NA	CASSAPRGEQFF	TGTGCCAGCAGCGCCCCAAGAGGTGAGCAGTTCTTC
NA	TRBV6-2/TRBV6-3	TRBJ1-1	NA	CASSYSSLRTVEAFF	TGTGCCAGCAGTTACTCCAGTCTGAGGACAGTTGAAGCTTTCTTT
TRBD1	TRBV6-2/TRBV6-3	TRBJ2-7	NA	CASSPRTGGHYEQYF	TGTGCCAGCAGTCCAAGGACAGGGGGCCACTACGAGCAGTACTTC
NA	TRBV19	TRBJ1-1	NA	CASSIGARNTEAFF	TGTGCCAGTAGTATTGGGGCCAGGAACACTGAAGCTTTCTTT
TRBD1	TRBV19	TRBJ1-4	NA	CASSNYRGRDEKLFF	TGTGCCAGTAGTAACTACAGGGGGCGTGACGAAAAACTGTTTTTT
TRBD1	TRBV7-2	TRBJ1-1	NA	CASSSRTGRGNTEAFF	TGTGCCAGCAGCTCCCGGACAGGGAGGGGGAACACTGAAGCTTTCTTT
NA	TRBV19	TRBJ2-3	NA	CASSVHRDWSTDTQYF	TGTGCCAGTAGTGTCCACCGGGACTGGAGCACAGATACGCAGTATTTT
NA	TRBV5-1	TRBJ2-5	NA	CASSSGGPGVQETQYF	TGCGCCAGCAGCTCCGGAGGCCCGGGGGTACAAGAGACCCAGTACTTC
TRBD2	TRBV28	TRBJ2-3	few	CASSLGLLAGGTDTQYF	TGTGCCAGCAGTTTAGGGCTACTAGCGGGAGGAACAGATACGCAGTATTTT
NA	TRBV10-3	TRBJ1-1	once	CAISERGLYTEAFF	TGTGCCATCAGTGAAAGGGGGTTGTACACTGAAGCTTTCTTT
NA	TRBV5-1	TRBJ2-1	NA	CASSLQNEQFF	TGCGCCAGCAGCTTACAGAATGAGCAGTTCTTC
TRBD1	TRBV5-5	TRBJ1-1	NA	CASSPRQGRDTEAFF	TGTGCCAGCAGCCCTAGACAGGGAAGGGACACTGAAGCTTTCTTT
NA	TRBV29-1	TRBJ1-2	NA	CSVQTGNRGYTF	TGCAGCGTTCAAACGGGGAATCGAGGCTACACCTTC
NA	TRBV7-6	TRBJ1-4	NA	CASSLASEGDNEKLFF	TGTGCCAGCAGCTTGGCGTCAGAGGGGGATAATGAAAAACTGTTTTTT
NA	TRBV10-3	TRBJ1-1	NA	CAIRRHVTDTEAFF	TGTGCCATCAGACGACATGTCACAGACACTGAAGCTTTCTTT
TRBD1	TRBV24-1	TRBJ1-4	NA	CATSDEPGQIPRDSQLFF	TGTGCCACCAGTGATGAGCCGGGACAGATACCCCGGGACTCCCAACTGTTTTTT
NA	TRBV2	TRBJ2-5	NA	CASTLDGQETQYF	TGTGCCAGCACCCTCGACGGGCAAGAGACCCAGTACTTC
NA	TRBV5-6	TRBJ2-5	NA	CASSLGTGEYQETQYF	TGTGCCAGCAGCTTAGGAACGGGAGAGTACCAAGAGACCCAGTACTTC
NA	TRBV11-2	TRBJ1-1	once	CASSLPRVTEAGAFF	TGTGCCAGCAGCTTACCCCGTGTCACCGAGGCTGGAGCTTTCTTT
NA	TRBV11-3	TRBJ2-7	NA	CASSRGSTGTYEQYF	TGTGCCAGCAGCCGCGGGTCGACAGGCACCTACGAGCAGTACTTC
NA	TRBV5-5	TRBJ1-1	few	CASSLTAGNTEAFF	TGTGCCAGCAGCTTGACAGCCGGGAACACTGAAGCTTTCTTT
TRBD1	TRBV18	TRBJ2-3	NA	CASSPPGQGQGPYF	TGTGCCAGCTCACCACCGGGACAGGGGCAAGGTCCGTATTTT
TRBD1	TRBV27	TRBJ1-1	NA	CASRPGTANTEAFF	TGTGCCAGCAGGCCCGGGACAGCGAACACTGAAGCTTTCTTT
NA	TRBV25-1	TRBJ1-3	NA	CASSGPQGYTIYF	TGTGCCAGCAGTGGACCTCAGGGATACACCATATATTTT
NA	TRBV7-9	TRBJ2-7	NA	CASSLQGGGTYEQYF	TGTGCCAGCAGCCTCCAGGGTGGGGGGACCTACGAGCAGTACTTC
TRBD1	TRBV18	TRBJ1-1	NA	CASSSYRGETEAFF	TGTGCCAGCTCATCCTACAGGGGTGAGACTGAAGCTTTCTTT
TRBD1	TRBV10-3	TRBJ1-6	NA	CAIRGQSDSPLHF	TGTGCCATAAGGGGACAGAGCGATTCACCCCTCCACTTT
TRBD1	TRBV3-1/TRBV3-2	TRBJ1-1	NA	CASSPGTGGSTEAFF	TGTGCCAGCAGCCCGGGGACAGGGGGAAGCACTGAAGCTTTCTTT
NA	TRBV6-5	TRBJ1-2	NA	CASSYGAGTNYGYTF	TGTGCCAGCAGTTACGGGGCCGGCACTAACTATGGCTACACCTTC
NA	TRBV23-1	TRBJ1-4	many	CASAQDSPNEKLFF	TGCGCCAGCGCCCAGGACAGCCCGAATGAAAAACTGTTTTTT
NA	TRBV25-1	TRBJ1-3	NA	CASRRQGGGNTIYF	TGTGCCAGCAGGCGGCAAGGTGGGGGAAACACCATATATTTT
NA	TRBV7-3	TRBJ2-1	NA	CASSLMAVGNEQFF	TGTGCCAGCAGCTTAATGGCGGTCGGGAATGAGCAGTTCTTC
TRBD1	TRBV18	TRBJ1-3	NA	CASSPTPQGREGNTIYF	TGTGCCAGCTCACCGACCCCACAGGGGCGGGAAGGAAACACCATATATTTT
NA	TRBV2	TRBJ1-2	NA	CASSEVTAGYGYTF	TGTGCCAGCAGTGAAGTTACCGCAGGCTATGGCTACACCTTC
NA	TRBV7-2	TRBJ2-5	NA	CASKFISEVQETQYF	TGTGCCAGCAAATTTATATCGGAGGTCCAGGAGACCCAGTACTTC